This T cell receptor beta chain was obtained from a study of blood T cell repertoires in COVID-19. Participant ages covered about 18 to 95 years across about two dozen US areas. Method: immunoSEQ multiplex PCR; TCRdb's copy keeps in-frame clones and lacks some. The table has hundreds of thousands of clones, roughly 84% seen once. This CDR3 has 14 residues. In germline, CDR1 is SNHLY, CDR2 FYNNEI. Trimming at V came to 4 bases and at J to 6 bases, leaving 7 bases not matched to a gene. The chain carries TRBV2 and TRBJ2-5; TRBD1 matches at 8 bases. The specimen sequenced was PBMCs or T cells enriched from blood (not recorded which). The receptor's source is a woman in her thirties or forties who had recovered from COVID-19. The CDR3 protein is CASSVAGGRQTQYF. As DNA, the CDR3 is TGTGCCAGCAGTGTGGCAGGGGGCAGGCAGACCCAGTACTTC.